These 30 T cell receptor beta chains share one sample of origin, sequenced in a study of STAT5B mutations in CD4+ large granular lymphocyte leukemia. This table comes from immunoSEQ multiplex PCR, and its TCRdb copy is limited to in-frame clones, with some not included. The data contain more than 20,000 clones, around 81% of them singletons. The sequencing sample was made of CD4+ T cells from blood buffy coats. All receptors come from a human donor in good health.

The V gene is TRBV2, the J gene TRBJ1-2, with TRBD1 matching over 7 bases. Germline V gene lookup returns CDR1 SNHLY and CDR2 FYNNEI. V shed 2 bases and J 7 bases; nucleotides not matched to a gene: 4. CDR3 length equals 13 residues. Here the CDR3 reads CASSEFPGGGYTF. CDR3 DNA: TGTGCCAGCAGTGAATTCCCAGGGGGTGGCTACACCTTC.

This chain joins TRBV2 and TRBJ1-2, with D possibly TRBD1 on 6 matching bases. Germline values: CDR1 SNHLY, CDR2 FYNNEI. The V gene lost 2 bases and the J gene lost 5 bases, with 9 bases spanning the gap. The CDR3 covers 13 residues. The CDR3 spells CASSEQGKYGYTF. In nucleotides, the CDR3 is TGTGCCAGCAGTGAACAGGGGAAATATGGCTACACCTTC.

The chain combines TRBV5-4 with TRBJ1-2; 7 nucleotides match TRBD1. The length of the CDR3 is 15 residues. Germline trimming cut 4 bases from V and 5 bases from J; bases unmatched to any gene: 11. Germline lookup yields CDR1 SGHNT and CDR2 YYREEE (reference sequence). CDR3 region: CASSPWDSGLYGYTF. In DNA, the CDR3 is TGTGCCAGCAGCCCCTGGGACAGCGGTTTGTATGGCTACACCTTC.

CDR3 protein: CASSIVLAGGGTQYF. The CDR3 nucleotides read TGTGCCAGTAGTATTGTCTTGGCAGGCGGGGGGACCCAGTACTTC. V is TRBV19 and J is TRBJ2-5; TRBD2 agrees at 7 bases. CDR3 size: 15 residues. CDR1 is LNHDA, CDR2 SQIVND, per germline (reference sequence). The V segment lost 3 bases and the J segment 7 bases; nucleotides outside the gene matches: 11.

The chain links TRBV10-2 to TRBJ2-4; D is perhaps TRBD1 (6 bases). Trimming stripped 2 bases from V and 4 bases from J, with 6 bases between. The CDR3 extends over 13 amino acids. CDR1 and CDR2 from the germline V gene are WSHSY and SAAADI. The CDR3: CASSEQGKNIQYF. CDR3 bases: TGCGCCAGCAGTGAGCAGGGGAAAAACATTCAGTACTTC.

This chain uses TRBV27 with TRBJ2-3; tentative D call: TRBD2 (5 bases). Trimming shortened V by 4 bases and J by 5 bases, and 22 bases separated the two germline ends. This CDR3 region has 17 residues. CDR1 is MNHEY, CDR2 SMNVEV, per germline (reference sequence). CDR3: CASSSISWERDEDTQYF. The CDR3 DNA sequence: TGTGCCAGCAGTTCCATATCGTGGGAGAGGGATGAAGATACGCAGTATTTT.

This chain uses TRBV6-6 with TRBJ2-3, with TRBD2 matching 8 bases. J gave up 4 bases and V 6 bases, and 9 bases lay outside the gene matches. The CDR3 has 15 amino acids. CDR1 is MNHNY, CDR2 SVGAGI, per germline (reference sequence). CDR3 amino acids: CASSLGGAGADTQYF. The CDR3 DNA sequence: TGTGCCAGCAGCCTCGGGGGGGCCGGGGCAGATACGCAGTATTTT.

The sample holds one count of this clone. This chain joins TRBV7-2 and TRBJ2-7; possible D gene TRBD1, 5 bases. Trimming took 0 bases from V and 3 from J, leaving 9 bases between them. This CDR3 has 14 residues. Looked up from germline, CDR1 is SGHTA and CDR2 is FQGNSA. The CDR3 is CASSLAGQVYEQYF. For the CDR3, the DNA is TGTGCCAGCAGCTTAGCGGGGCAGGTCTACGAGCAGTACTTC.

This chain links TRBV15 with TRBJ2-3; 15 bases fit TRBD2. V was clipped by 4 bases and J by 5 bases; unmatched bases: 25. The CDR3 length is 23 residues. Germline V gene sequence: CDR1 LNHNV, CDR2 YYDKDF (reference sequence). The CDR3 DNA reads as TGTGCCACCAGCAACCGGGACAGGCCGCTCCCGGGACTAGCGGGGGGCCGGGGAGATACGCAGTATTTT. Encoded protein: CATSNRDRPLPGLAGGRGDTQYF.

The chain couples TRBV4-3 to TRBJ2-7, with 8 bases identical to TRBD2. Looked up from germline, CDR1 is LGHNA and CDR2 is YSLEER. After removal of 0 bases from V and 4 bases from J, the junction contained 8 bases not matched to a gene. This CDR3 has 16 residues. The CDR3 loop reads CASSQDPGRDAYEQYF. The CDR3 DNA follows: TGCGCCAGCAGCCAAGATCCCGGGAGGGATGCGTACGAGCAGTACTTC.

Only a few counts were recorded for this clone. CDR3 bases: TGTGCCAGCAGTCCTATTCCCGGGACAGGGAGGACTGAAGCTTTCTTT. It encodes CASSPIPGTGRTEAFF. This sequence joins TRBV2 and TRBJ1-1, with 9 bases fitting TRBD1. The ends lost 5 bases at V and 5 bases at J; junction bases unmatched: 12. Germline CDR1 is SNHLY and CDR2 is FYNNEI. CDR3 length equals 16 residues.

This clone has a handful of counts. The rearrangement links TRBV5-5 to TRBJ2-5, with a possible D match to TRBD2 (6 bases). The CDR3 covers 15 residues. CDR1 and CDR2 from the germline V gene are SGHKS and YYEKEE (reference sequence). V was pared by 0 bases and J by 5 bases, with 14 bases between. The CDR3 reads CASSLVPGVDETQYF. CDR3 DNA sequence: TGTGCCAGCAGCTTGGTCCCGGGGGTAGACGAGACCCAGTACTTC.

The rearrangement uses TRBV28 and TRBJ2-1; TRBD2 matches at 10 bases. With 2 bases clipped from V and 0 bases from J, the junction kept 7 bases outside the gene matches. This CDR3 spans 18 amino acids. CDR1 MDHEN and CDR2 SYDVKM come from the germline V gene. As DNA, the CDR3 is TGTGCCAGCAGTTTAGCCTCCTTAGCGGGGGGCTCCTACAATGAGCAGTTCTTC. As protein: CASSLASLAGGSYNEQFF.

This clone came up once. The chain is built from TRBV5-1 and TRBJ1-2; 7 nucleotides line up with TRBD1. This CDR3 is built from 15 residues. J lost 2 bases, V lost 3 bases, and 7 bases had no gene match. CDR1 is SGHRS, CDR2 YFSETQ, per germline. The CDR3: CASSSGTQGNYGYTF. DNA of the CDR3: TGCGCCAGCAGCTCCGGAACACAGGGGAACTATGGCTACACCTTC.

The J gene is TRBJ2-4, the V gene TRBV19, with D possibly matching TRBD1 (6 bases). CDR3 length: 14 residues. V shed 4 bases and J shed 5 bases, with 12 bases lying between them. Germline assignment: CDR1 LNHDA and CDR2 SQIVND (reference sequence). DNA of the CDR3: TGTGCCAGTAGTACCCGGGACACCCAAAACATTCAGTACTTC. Translated, it gives CASSTRDTQNIQYF.

This chain links TRBV9 with TRBJ2-3; TRBD2 matches 7 bases. CDR3 length equals 16 residues. Germline V lookup: CDR1 SGDLS, CDR2 YYNGEE. V lost 0 bases and J lost 0; bases outside the gene matches: 4. CDR3 nucleotides: TGTGCCAGCAGCGTAGCGGGGGGTACTAGCACAGATACGCAGTATTTT. Residues: CASSVAGGTSTDTQYF.

This chain connects TRBV5-4 to TRBJ2-1, with D possibly being TRBD1 (5 bases). Germline V lookup: CDR1 SGHNT, CDR2 YYREEE (reference sequence). CDR3 length equals 15 residues. Trimming shortened V by 4 bases and J by 2 bases, and 13 bases separated the two germline ends. CDR3 bases: TGTGCCAGCAGCCCGGACACTCGAGCCTACAATGAGCAGTTCTTC. Amino acid sequence: CASSPDTRAYNEQFF. The full variable domain, with the rest looked up from reference TRBV5-4 and TRBJ2-1, is ETGVTQSPTHLIKTRGQQVTLRCSSQSGHNTVSWYQQALGQGPQFIFQYYREEENGRGNFPPRFSGLQFPNYSSELNVNALELDDSALYLCASSPDTRAYNEQFFGPGTRLTVL.

This clone was observed a few times. This sequence joins TRBV5-5 and TRBJ2-1; TRBD1 matches 7 bases. V shed 4 bases, J shed 0 bases, and the junction held 4 bases outside the gene matches. The CDR3 has 15 amino acids. Germline V gene sequence: CDR1 SGHKS, CDR2 YYEKEE (reference sequence). CDR3 sequence reads: CASSPTGNSYNEQFF. The CDR3, as DNA: TGTGCCAGCAGCCCGACAGGGAACTCCTACAATGAGCAGTTCTTC.

V is TRBV18 and J is TRBJ2-3; weak D call: TRBD2 (6 bases). Germline lookup yields CDR1 KGHSH and CDR2 LQKENI. The V end lost 3 bases, the J end lost 10 bases, and 11 bases lay between the germline ends. This CDR3 has 12 amino acids. CDR3 DNA sequence: TGTGCCAGCTCACCGAGACGGGGGTCGCAGTATTTT. Protein sequence: CASSPRRGSQYF.

The chain recombines TRBV5-5 with TRBJ1-5; perhaps TRBD1 as D (6 bases). The CDR3 is 13 amino acids. The germline CDR1 and CDR2 sequences are SGHKS and YYEKEE (reference sequence). The germline V and J ends were trimmed by 3 bases and 5 bases, with 9 bases remaining between them. The CDR3 region is CASSSNRDQPQHF. CDR3 DNA sequence: TGTGCCAGCAGCTCAAACAGGGATCAGCCCCAGCATTTT. Full variable domain (remainder filled in from reference TRBV5-5 and TRBJ1-5): DAGVTQSPTHLIKTRGQQVTLRCSPISGHKSVSWYQQVLGQGPQFIFQYYEKEERGRGNFPDRFSARQFPNYSSELNVNALLLGDSALYLCASSSNRDQPQHFGDGTRLSIL.

This clone appeared once. The chain carries TRBV12-5 and TRBJ2-5; 11 nucleotides match TRBD2. The CDR3 is 19 amino acids. Germline V gene lookup returns CDR1 LGHNT and CDR2 FRNRAP. V lost 5 bases to trimming and J lost 5 bases; unmatched junction nucleotides: 19. The CDR3 loop is CASGPGFASGRLMGETQYF. DNA for the CDR3: TGTGCTAGTGGTCCTGGGTTTGCTAGCGGGAGGTTAATGGGGGAGACCCAGTACTTC.

The J gene is TRBJ2-2, the V gene TRBV7-2, with D tentatively TRBD1 (5 bases). V was clipped by 7 bases and J by 7 bases, with 16 bases between them. The germline gives CDR1 SGHTA, CDR2 FQGNSA. This CDR3 has 14 amino acids. DNA of the CDR3: TGTGCCAGCAAGGAAGCCAGGGCCGTCGGGGAGCTGTTTTTT. Protein: CASKEARAVGELFF. The full variable domain, rest sourced from reference TRBV7-2 and TRBJ2-2, is GAGVSQSPSNKVTEKGKDVELRCDPISGHTALYWYRQSLGQGLEFLIYFQGNSAPDKSGLPSDRFSAERTGGSVSTLTIQRTQQEDSAVYLCASKEARAVGELFFGEGSRLTVL.

The CDR3 spells CASTKGSGQPQHF. As DNA, the CDR3 is TGCGCCAGCACAAAGGGTTCAGGTCAGCCCCAGCATTTT. The J gene is TRBJ1-5, the V gene TRBV5-1; D not certain. V shed 6 bases and J shed 6 bases, with 13 bases lying between them. The germline V gene encodes CDR1 SGHRS and CDR2 YFSETQ. The CDR3 is 13 residues long.

The rearrangement links TRBV29-1 to TRBJ2-2; D is undetermined. The CDR3 covers 13 residues. The V gene lost 4 bases and the J gene lost 0 bases, with 6 bases spanning the gap. Germline V gene sequence: CDR1 SQVTM, CDR2 ANQGSEA. CDR3 bases: TGCAGCGTTGTCTATCCGAACACCGGGGAGCTGTTTTTT. Protein sequence: CSVVYPNTGELFF.

The CDR3 spells CASSLDGAEETQYF. The CDR3 DNA is TGTGCCAGCAGCTTAGACGGGGCAGAAGAGACCCAGTACTTC. The chain has TRBV11-3 and TRBJ2-5; TRBD1 or TRBD2 may be the D gene (5 bases each). The CDR3 runs 14 residues. From germline, CDR1 is SGHNT and CDR2 YENEEA. The V end was cut by 0 bases, the J end by 3 bases, with 8 bases between.

The chain uses TRBV7-8 and TRBJ2-7; TRBD1 might be the D (5 bases). Germline V gives CDR1 SGHVS, CDR2 FQNEAQ. CDR3 length: 16 amino acids. V was pared by 4 bases and J by 0 bases, with 16 bases between. CDR3 nucleotide sequence: TGTGCCAGCAGCTCAAGTAGGGGTCTCAGCTCCTACGAGCAGTACGTC. Its translation: CASSSSRGLSSYEQYV.

This chain connects TRBV5-1 to TRBJ2-2; 11 bases are shared with TRBD2. This CDR3 has 19 amino acids. The V gene end was trimmed by 3 bases and the J gene end by 4 bases; junction bases not matched to a gene: 14. The germline V gene has CDR1 SGHRS and CDR2 YFSETQ. The CDR3 sequence is CASSSHPGLAGGPTGELFF. Here the CDR3 DNA reads TGCGCCAGCAGCTCCCACCCGGGTCTAGCGGGGGGACCCACCGGGGAGCTGTTTTTT.

This chain links TRBV28 with TRBJ1-1; D unclear. CDR1 and CDR2 (germline): MDHEN, SYDVKM. The CDR3 runs to 15 residues. V lost 2 bases to trimming and J lost 0 bases, with 10 bases between them. The CDR3 loop reads CASSLSRVMNTEAFF. The CDR3 DNA is TGTGCCAGCAGTTTAAGCCGAGTAATGAACACTGAAGCTTTCTTT.

This rearrangement joins TRBV4-1 to TRBJ1-6; no clear D gene. This CDR3 is built from 16 residues. With 0 bases removed from V and 7 bases from J, the gap between germline ends came to 13 bases. Germline lookup yields CDR1 MGHRA and CDR2 YSYEKL. In DNA, the CDR3 is TGCGCCAGCAGCCAAGATTTAAGTGTCGCAAATTCACCCCTCCACTTT. This sequence encodes CASSQDLSVANSPLHF.

The V call is TRBV7-2, the J call TRBJ2-1, with TRBD2 matching over 7 bases. The length of the CDR3 is 15 residues. Looked up from germline, CDR1 is SGHTA and CDR2 is FQGNSA. V shed 0 bases and J 3 bases; nucleotides not matched to a gene: 2. The CDR3 DNA sequence: TGTGCCAGCAGCTTAGCGGGGGGGTTCTACAATGAGCAGTTCTTC. Protein product: CASSLAGGFYNEQFF.